The sequence of this TCR beta chain was determined in a study of sequential checkpoint blockade in melanoma. Study overall: Patients were randomized 1:1 to nivolumab-then-ipilimumab or ipilimumab-then-nivolumab first-line.

Study-level results: Pretreatment TIL clonality tracked with response in the nivolumab-first arm. Mutational load did not correlate with tumor T-cell fraction or clonality.

Profiling relied on immunoSEQ multiplex PCR, and the TCRdb table lists in-frame clones only, not all of them. Counted here are approximately 3,500 clones, about 22% occurring once; the ten biggest clones make up roughly 16%. V lost 5 bases and J lost 5, with 16 bases in between. The CDR3 is 15 amino acids. The germline CDR1 and CDR2 sequences are LNHDA and SQIVND (reference sequence). For this clone: Antigen specificity is unknown.

Treatment specified: randomized to nivolumab then ipilimumab (arm A) or the reverse (arm B). None of the patients previously received DNA-damaging chemotherapy. The clonotype comes from a human donor with melanoma. The material was tumor tissue (inferred from file names), obtained from a patient given nivolumab and ipilimumab in sequence. The rearrangement joins TRBV19 to TRBJ2-1; a weak D match, TRBD1 (6 bases). The CDR3 loop is CASSATGTRHNEQFF. CDR3 DNA: TGTGCCAGTAGTGCCACAGGGACACGGCACAATGAGCAGTTCTTC.